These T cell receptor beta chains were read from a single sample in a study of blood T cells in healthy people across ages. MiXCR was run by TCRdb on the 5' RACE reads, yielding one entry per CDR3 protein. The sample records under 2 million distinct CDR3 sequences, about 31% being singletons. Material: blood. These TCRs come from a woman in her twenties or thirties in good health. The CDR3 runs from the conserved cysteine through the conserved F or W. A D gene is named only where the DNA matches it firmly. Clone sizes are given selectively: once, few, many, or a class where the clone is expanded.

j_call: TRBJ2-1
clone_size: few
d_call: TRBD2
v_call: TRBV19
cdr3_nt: TGTGCCAGTAGTATCCCTAGCGGGGGGATGAAATATGAGCAGTTCTTC
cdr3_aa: CASSIPSGGMKYEQFF

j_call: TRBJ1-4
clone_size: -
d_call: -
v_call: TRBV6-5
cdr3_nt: TGTGCCAGCAGCGCCGCCGGGGGGGAAAATGAAAAACTGTTTTTT
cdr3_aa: CASSAAGGENEKLFF

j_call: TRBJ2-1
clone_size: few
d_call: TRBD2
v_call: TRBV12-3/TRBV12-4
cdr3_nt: TGTGCCAGCAGTCCGGAACCGGGACTAGGGTCCTACAATGAGCAGTTCTTC
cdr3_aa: CASSPEPGLGSYNEQFF

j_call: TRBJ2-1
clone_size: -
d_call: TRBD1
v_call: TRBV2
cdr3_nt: TGTGCCAGCAGTGATTCAGGGGGCTTTGAGCAGTTCTTC
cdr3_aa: CASSDSGGFEQFF

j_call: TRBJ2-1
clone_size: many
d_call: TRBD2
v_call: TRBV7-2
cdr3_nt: TGTGCCAGCAGCTTAGCGCTTGGTGCTAGCGGGGGGCTATACTCCTACAATGAGCAGTTCTTC
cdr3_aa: CASSLALGASGGLYSYNEQFF

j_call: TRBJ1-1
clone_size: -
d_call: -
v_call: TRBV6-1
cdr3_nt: TGTGCCAGCAGTGATTCCCCGAGGAGGGGCACTGAAGCTTTCTTT
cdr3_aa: CASSDSPRRGTEAFF

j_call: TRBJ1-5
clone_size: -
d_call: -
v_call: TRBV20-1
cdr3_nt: TGCAGTGCTAGACCCCGTGGGGTACCTCAGCCCCAGCATTTT
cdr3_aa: CSARPRGVPQPQHF

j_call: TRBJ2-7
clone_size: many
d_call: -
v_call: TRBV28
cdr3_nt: TGTGCCAGCAGTTTAAGGACCTACGAGCAGTACTTC
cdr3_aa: CASSLRTYEQYF

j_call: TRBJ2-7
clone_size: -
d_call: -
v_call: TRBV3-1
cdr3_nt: TGTGCCAGCAGCTCCTCGTTCGAGAGCGTTCTTCAGCAGTACTTC
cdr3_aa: CASSSSFESVLQQYF

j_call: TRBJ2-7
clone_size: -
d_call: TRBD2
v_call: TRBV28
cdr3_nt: TGTGCCAGCTCCCCTCCTGGCGGGAGAGCTGCCGAGCAGTACTTC
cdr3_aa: CASSPPGGRAAEQYF

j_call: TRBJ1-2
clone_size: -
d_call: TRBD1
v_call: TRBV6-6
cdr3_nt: TGTGCCAGCAGTTACTTGGACAGGGGTAGCTATGGCTACACCTTC
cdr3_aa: CASSYLDRGSYGYTF

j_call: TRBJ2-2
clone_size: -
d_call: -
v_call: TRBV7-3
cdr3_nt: TGTACCAGCAGCTGGACCGGGCCCAACACCGGGGAGCTGTTTTTT
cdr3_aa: CTSSWTGPNTGELFF

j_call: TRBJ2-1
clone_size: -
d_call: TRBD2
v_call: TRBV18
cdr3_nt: TGTGCCAGCTCAGCTAGCGGGGGGGCCTATGAGCAGTTCTTC
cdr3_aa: CASSASGGAYEQFF

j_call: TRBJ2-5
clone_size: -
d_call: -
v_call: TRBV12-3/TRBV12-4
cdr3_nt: TGTGCCAGCAGTTTAAGTAGAACTCAAGAGACCCAGTACTTC
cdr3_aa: CASSLSRTQETQYF

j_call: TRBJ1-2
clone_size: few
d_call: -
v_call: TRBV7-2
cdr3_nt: TGTGCCAGCAGCTTAGCGCTAACAGTCTATGGCTACACCTTC
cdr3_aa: CASSLALTVYGYTF

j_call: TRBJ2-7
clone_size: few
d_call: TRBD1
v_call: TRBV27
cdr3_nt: TGTGCCAGCAGTGGCGGGACAGGGGTGGCCGAGCAGTACTTC
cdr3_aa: CASSGGTGVAEQYF

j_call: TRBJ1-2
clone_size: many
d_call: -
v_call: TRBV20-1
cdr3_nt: TGCAGTGCTAGAACCCCCGGGGGCTACACCTTC
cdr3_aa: CSARTPGGYTF

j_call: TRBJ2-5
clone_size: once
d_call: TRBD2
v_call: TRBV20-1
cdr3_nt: TGCAGTGCTAGGGTGTTAGGGACTAGCGCCCAAGAGACCCAGTACTTC
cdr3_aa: CSARVLGTSAQETQYF

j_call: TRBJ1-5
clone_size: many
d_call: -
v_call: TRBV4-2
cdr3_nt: TGTGCCAGCAGCCATTACTACTTTGAGGGGAATCAGCCCCAGCATTTT
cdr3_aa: CASSHYYFEGNQPQHF

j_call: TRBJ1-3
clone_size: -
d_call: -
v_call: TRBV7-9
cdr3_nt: TGTGCCAGCAGCTTCAGGGCAGCCGGAAACACCATATATTTT
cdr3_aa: CASSFRAAGNTIYF

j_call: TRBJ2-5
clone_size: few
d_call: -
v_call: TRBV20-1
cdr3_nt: TGCAGTGCTAGAGGAGCCAATCCTCAAGAGACCCAGTACTTC
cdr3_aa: CSARGANPQETQYF

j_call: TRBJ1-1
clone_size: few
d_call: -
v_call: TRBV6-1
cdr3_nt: TGTGCCAGCAGCGAGGGGACGGCTAAGAACACTGAAGCTTTCTTT
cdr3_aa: CASSEGTAKNTEAFF

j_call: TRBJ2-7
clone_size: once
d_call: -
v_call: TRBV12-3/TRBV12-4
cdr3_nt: TGTGCCAGCAGTTTCGATCCGCCCTACGAGCAGTACTTC
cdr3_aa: CASSFDPPYEQYF

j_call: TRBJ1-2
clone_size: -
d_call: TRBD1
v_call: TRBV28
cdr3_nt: TGTGCCAGCAGTCCACGAGGGGGCAGAGCGCATAACTATGGCTACACCTTC
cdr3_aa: CASSPRGGRAHNYGYTF

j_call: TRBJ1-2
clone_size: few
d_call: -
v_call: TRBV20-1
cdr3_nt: TGCAGTGCCCAACAGGGTCCCTATGGCTACACCTTC
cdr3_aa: CSAQQGPYGYTF

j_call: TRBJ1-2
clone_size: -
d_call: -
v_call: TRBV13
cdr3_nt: TGTGCCAGCAGCTTGAGCCCTCGAGCGAGGGGCTACACCTTC
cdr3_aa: CASSLSPRARGYTF

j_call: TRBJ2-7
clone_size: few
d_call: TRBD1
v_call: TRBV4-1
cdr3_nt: TGCGCCAGCAGCCAGCCCGGGACAGTCACCTACGAGCAGTACTTC
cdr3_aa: CASSQPGTVTYEQYF

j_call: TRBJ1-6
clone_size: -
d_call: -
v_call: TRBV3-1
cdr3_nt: TGTGCCAGCAGCCAAGATATCCAGGTCCCCGGGGGTTCACCCCTCCACTTT
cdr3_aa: CASSQDIQVPGGSPLHF

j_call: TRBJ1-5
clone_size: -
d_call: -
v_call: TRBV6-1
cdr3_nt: TGTGCCAGCAGTGCTACCGGGTACCAGCCCCAGCATTTT
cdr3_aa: CASSATGYQPQHF

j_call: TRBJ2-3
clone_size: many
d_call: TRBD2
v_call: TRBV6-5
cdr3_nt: TGTGCCAGCCGCAAGCGGCTAGCGGGTGCAGATACGCAGTATTTT
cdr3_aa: CASRKRLAGADTQYF

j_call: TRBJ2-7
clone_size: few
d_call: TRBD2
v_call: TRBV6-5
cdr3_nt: TGTGCCAGCAGTTACTCGAGTGGGACTAGTTCCTACGAGCAGTACTTC
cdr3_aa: CASSYSSGTSSYEQYF

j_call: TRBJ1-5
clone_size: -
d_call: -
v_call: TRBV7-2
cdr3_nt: TGTGCCAGCAGCCACTCGGGGGGGGATAGCAATCAGCCCCAGCATTTT
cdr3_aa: CASSHSGGDSNQPQHF

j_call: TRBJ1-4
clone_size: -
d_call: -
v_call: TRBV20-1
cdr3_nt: TGCAGTGGGAGCGTAAATGAAAAACTGTTTTTT
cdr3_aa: CSGSVNEKLFF

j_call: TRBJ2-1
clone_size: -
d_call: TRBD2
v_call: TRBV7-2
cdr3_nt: TGTGCCAGCAGCTTAGATTTGTCCGGGACTAGCGGGGCCAATGAGCAGTTCTTC
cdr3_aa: CASSLDLSGTSGANEQFF

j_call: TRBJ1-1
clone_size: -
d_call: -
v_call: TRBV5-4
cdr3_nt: TGTGCCAGCAGCTTCGGGGGGGCAGTTGAAGCTTTCTTT
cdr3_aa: CASSFGGAVEAFF

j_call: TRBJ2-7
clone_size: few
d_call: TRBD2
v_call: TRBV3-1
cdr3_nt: TGTGCCAGCAGCCAAGCGGGAGGTAACTACGAGCAGTACTTC
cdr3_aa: CASSQAGGNYEQYF

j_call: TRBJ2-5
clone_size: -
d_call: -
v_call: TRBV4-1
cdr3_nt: TGCGCCAGCAGCCAAGAGAGGGGGTGGTCGTGGGAGACCCAGTACTTC
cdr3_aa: CASSQERGWSWETQYF

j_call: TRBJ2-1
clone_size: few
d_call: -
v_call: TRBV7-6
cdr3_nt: TGTGCCAGCAGCCCTACCTTAGCGAGTATCTATGAGCAGTTCTTC
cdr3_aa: CASSPTLASIYEQFF

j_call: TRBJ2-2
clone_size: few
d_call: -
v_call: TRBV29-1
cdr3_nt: TGCAGCGCCGGAAGAGGGTGGACCGGGGAGCTGTTTTTT
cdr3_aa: CSAGRGWTGELFF

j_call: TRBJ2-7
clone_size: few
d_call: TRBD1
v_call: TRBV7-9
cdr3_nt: TGTGCCAGCGGCTTAGGGGGACAGGGGATCTCCTACGAGCAGTACTTC
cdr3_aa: CASGLGGQGISYEQYF

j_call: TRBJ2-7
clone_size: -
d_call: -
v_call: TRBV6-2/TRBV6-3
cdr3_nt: TGTGCCAGCAGTTGGGGGCTTATCTACGAGCAGTACTTC
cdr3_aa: CASSWGLIYEQYF

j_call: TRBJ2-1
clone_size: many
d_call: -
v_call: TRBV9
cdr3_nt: TGCGCCAGCAGCGCCGACAATGAGCAGTTCTTC
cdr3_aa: CASSADNEQFF

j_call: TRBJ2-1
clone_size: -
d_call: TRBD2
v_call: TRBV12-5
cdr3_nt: TGTGCTAGTGGCCTAGGCGGGAGGGGCAATGAGCAGTTCTTC
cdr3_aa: CASGLGGRGNEQFF

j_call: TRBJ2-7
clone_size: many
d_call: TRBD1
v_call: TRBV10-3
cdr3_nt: TGTGCCATCAGTGACGGGGACAGGGGCGACGAGCAGTACTTC
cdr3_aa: CAISDGDRGDEQYF

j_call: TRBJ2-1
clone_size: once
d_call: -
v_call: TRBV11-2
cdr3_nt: TGTGCCAGCAGCTGGATAGGCTCCTACAATGAGCAGTTCTTC
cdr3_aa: CASSWIGSYNEQFF

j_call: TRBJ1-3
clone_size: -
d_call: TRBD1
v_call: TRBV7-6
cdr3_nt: TGTGCCAGCAGCTTAGCGGTCGCAGGGGGCTTTGCTGGAAACACCATATATTTT
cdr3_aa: CASSLAVAGGFAGNTIYF

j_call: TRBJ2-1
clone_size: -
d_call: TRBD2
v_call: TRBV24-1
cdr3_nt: TGTGCCACCAGTGATTCCGGACTAGCGGGAACCAATGAGCAGTTCTTC
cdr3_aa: CATSDSGLAGTNEQFF

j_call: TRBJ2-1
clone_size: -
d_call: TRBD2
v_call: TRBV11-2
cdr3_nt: TGTGCCAGCGTCGTTCTAGCGGGAGGCTGGGGGAATGAGCAGTTCTTC
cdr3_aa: CASVVLAGGWGNEQFF

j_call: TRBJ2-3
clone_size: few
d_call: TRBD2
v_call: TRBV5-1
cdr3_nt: TGCGCCAGCAGCTTGGTAACCCTAGCGGGAGAAGTTGGTCTAGATACGCAGTATTTT
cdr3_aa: CASSLVTLAGEVGLDTQYF

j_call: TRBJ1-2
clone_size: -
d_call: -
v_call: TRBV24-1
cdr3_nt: TGTGCCACCAGTGGTTTGGGGGGTAGTGGTGGCTACACCTTC
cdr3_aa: CATSGLGGSGGYTF

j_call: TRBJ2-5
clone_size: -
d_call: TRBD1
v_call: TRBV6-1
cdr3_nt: TGTGCCAGCGCCGGGACAGTGATAGAGACCCAGTACTTC
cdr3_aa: CASAGTVIETQYF

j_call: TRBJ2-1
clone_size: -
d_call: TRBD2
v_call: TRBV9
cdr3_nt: TGTGCCAGCAGCGTAGTGCCACTAGCGGGGGGGAGGGTTGAGCAGTTCTTC
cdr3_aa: CASSVVPLAGGRVEQFF

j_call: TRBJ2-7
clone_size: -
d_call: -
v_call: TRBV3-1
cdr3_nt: TGTGCCAGCAGCACTCATGGGGGATCATGGTACGAGCAGTACTTC
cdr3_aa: CASSTHGGSWYEQYF

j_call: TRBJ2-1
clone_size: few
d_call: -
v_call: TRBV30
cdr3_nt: TGTGCCTGGAGTATCGGGGAGGAATTTGAGCAGTTCTTC
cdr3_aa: CAWSIGEEFEQFF